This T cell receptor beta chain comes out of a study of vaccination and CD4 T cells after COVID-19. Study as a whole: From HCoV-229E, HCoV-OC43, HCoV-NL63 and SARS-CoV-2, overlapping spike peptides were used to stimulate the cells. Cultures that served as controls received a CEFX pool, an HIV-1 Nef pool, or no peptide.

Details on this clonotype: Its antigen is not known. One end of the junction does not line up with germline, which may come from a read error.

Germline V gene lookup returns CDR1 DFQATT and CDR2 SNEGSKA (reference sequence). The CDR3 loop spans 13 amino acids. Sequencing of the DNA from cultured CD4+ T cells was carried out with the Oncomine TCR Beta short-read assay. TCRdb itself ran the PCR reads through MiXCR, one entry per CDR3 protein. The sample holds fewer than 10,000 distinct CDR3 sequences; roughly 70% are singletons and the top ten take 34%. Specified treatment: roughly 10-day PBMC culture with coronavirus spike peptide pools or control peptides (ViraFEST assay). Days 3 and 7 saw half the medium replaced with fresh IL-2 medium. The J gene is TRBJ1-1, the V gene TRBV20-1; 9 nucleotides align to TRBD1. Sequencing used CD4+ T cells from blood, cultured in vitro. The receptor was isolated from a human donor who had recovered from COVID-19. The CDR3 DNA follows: TGTAGTGCTATGACAGGGGGGAGCGCTGAAGCTTTCTTT. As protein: CSAMTGGSAEAFF.